One sample yielded the 20 T cell receptor beta chains listed below, sequenced in a study of blood T cells in healthy people across ages. Next came a second PCR, run for about 7 to 12 cycles, which used a sample-barcoded 5' primer along with a J-beta primer mix. TCRdb passed the 5' RACE reads through MiXCR, listing each CDR3 protein once. The table shows about 930,000 distinct CDR3 sequences, with about 28% occurring only once. This sample also appeared in a second study, on T cells of mothers and their children.

The sample consisted of blood. All receptors come from a woman aged 40-49 years in good health.

The table lists this clonotype with a few counts. The chain recombines TRBV7-2 with TRBJ2-1, with TRBD1 as a possible D gene (5 bases). Germline CDR1 reads SGHTA; CDR2 reads FQGNSA. The CDR3 is 13 residues long. The V end was cut by 5 bases, the J end by 9 bases, with 14 bases between. CDR3 nucleotide sequence: TGTGCCAGCAGCCCGTTCCAGGGTACTGAGCAGTTCTTC. As protein: CASSPFQGTEQFF. The entire variable domain, with the rest obtained from reference TRBV7-2 and TRBJ2-1, is as follows: GAGVSQSPSNKVTEKGKDVELRCDPISGHTALYWYRQSLGQGLEFLIYFQGNSAPDKSGLPSDRFSAERTGGSVSTLTIQRTQQEDSAVYLCASSPFQGTEQFFGPGTRLTVL.

The chain links TRBV18 to TRBJ1-4; 7 bases agree with TRBD1. The V gene's germline CDR1 is KGHSH and CDR2 LQKENI. V gave up 3 bases and J gave up 8 bases; unmatched junction bases: 12. The CDR3 covers 16 residues. CDR3 sequence (DNA): TGTGCCAGCTCACCGCGCTCACAGGGGCTGGGGGAAAAACTGTTTTTT. Its translation: CASSPRSQGLGEKLFF.

This chain connects TRBV7-2 to TRBJ2-1; the match to TRBD2 covers 10 bases. The CDR3 runs 14 residues. The germline V gene encodes CDR1 SGHTA and CDR2 FQGNSA. The V gene end was trimmed by 3 bases and the J gene end by 12 bases; junction bases not matched to a gene: 8. The CDR3 DNA reads as TGTGCCAGCAGCTTCACGGGACTAGCGTTTGGGCAGTTCTTC. This gives the protein CASSFTGLAFGQFF.

This clonotype has a handful of counts. The chain uses TRBV18 and TRBJ2-1; TRBD1 matches at 9 bases. The length of the CDR3 is 17 residues. Germline V gives CDR1 KGHSH, CDR2 LQKENI. V was clipped by 1 base and J by 2 bases; unmatched bases: 6. The CDR3 sequence: CASSPLPGTGPYNEQFF. CDR3 nucleotide sequence: TGTGCCAGCTCACCACTCCCCGGGACAGGGCCCTACAATGAGCAGTTCTTC.

A few counts support this clonotype. One junction end does not reproduce the germline sequence, and a read error may be involved. V usage is TRBV4-1 and J usage is TRBJ1-1, with D perhaps matching TRBD1 (6 bases). CDR1 is MGHRA, CDR2 YSYEKL, per germline. The CDR3 is made up of 14 amino acids. The DNA for the CDR3 is TGCGCCAGCAACCAAAGGGACACGAACACTGAAGCTTTCTTT. This codes for CASNQRDTNTEAFF.

J is TRBJ2-2 and V is TRBV6-1; D is unclear. V lost 11 bases, J lost 6 bases, and 13 bases lay in between. The length of the CDR3 is 12 residues. The germline CDR1 and CDR2 sequences are MNHNS and SASEGT. CDR3 nucleotides: TGTGCCGGCGACACCGTTCCCGGGGAGCTGTTTTTT. As protein: CAGDTVPGELFF.

This clonotype occurred a few times. The V and J genes are TRBV5-5 and TRBJ1-2; D gene ambiguous. The CDR3 covers 14 residues. Between the trimmed V and J ends, which lost 0 bases and 4 bases, there was a span of 10 bases. Germline V CDR1 and CDR2: SGHKS, YYEKEE (reference sequence). The CDR3 reads CASSLGQPAYGYTF. CDR3 nucleotide sequence: TGTGCCAGCAGCTTGGGGCAGCCGGCCTATGGCTACACCTTC.

The V call is TRBV20-1, the J call TRBJ1-4; D unclear. Trimming removed 3 bases at V and 3 bases at J, with 8 bases between. The CDR3 length is 13 residues. The germline V gene has CDR1 DFQATT and CDR2 SNEGSKA (reference sequence). CDR3 DNA sequence: TGCAGTGCTAGTCAGGACCCTAATGAAAAACTGTTTTTT. Amino acid sequence: CSASQDPNEKLFF.

This clonotype was recorded a few times. V and J are TRBV3-1 and TRBJ1-1, with unresolved D. V dropped 10 bases and J dropped 2 bases, with 11 bases sitting between them. From germline, CDR1 is LGHDT and CDR2 YNNKEL (reference sequence). There are 12 residues in the CDR3. CDR3: CATRHPNTEAFF. The CDR3 bases are TGTGCCACCCGACACCCCAACACTGAAGCTTTCTTT.

The J gene is TRBJ1-2, the V gene TRBV19; 7 nucleotides match TRBD1. The J segment lost 4 bases and the V segment lost 6 bases, leaving 8 bases of the junction unmatched. This CDR3 contains 14 residues. CDR1 and CDR2 (germline): LNHDA, SQIVND (reference sequence). CDR3 protein: CASSDRVPPYGYTF. CDR3 DNA sequence: TGTGCCAGTAGCGACAGGGTTCCACCCTATGGCTACACCTTC.

A note on this clonotype: This may come from a read error, since a much larger clone is one base off. J is TRBJ2-5 and V is TRBV29-1, with TRBD2 matching over 8 bases. The CDR3 consists of 12 residues. V was clipped by 6 bases and J by 11 bases; unmatched bases: 11. The germline V gene encodes CDR1 SQVTM and CDR2 ANQGSEA. The CDR3: CSVGGALREQYF. The CDR3, as DNA: TGCAGCGTCGGGGGGGCCCTTCGGGAGCAGTACTTC.

The sample holds a few counts of this clonotype. V usage is TRBV6-1 and J usage is TRBJ1-2, with D hard to call. Germline loops: CDR1 MNHNS, CDR2 SASEGT. Deletions cut 3 bases from V and 5 bases from J, with 16 bases between. The CDR3 runs to 15 residues. The CDR3 sequence is CASSDRNSVLYGYTF. DNA of the CDR3: TGTGCCAGCAGTGACAGGAATTCGGTCCTTTATGGCTACACCTTC.

Here the CDR3 reads CASSFKGTGELFF. The CDR3 coding sequence is TGTGCCAGCAGTTTCAAGGGCACCGGGGAGCTGTTTTTT. The V and J genes are TRBV27 and TRBJ2-2; no clear D gene. Trimming pared 3 bases from V and 4 bases from J, leaving 6 bases between. CDR1 is MNHEY, CDR2 SMNVEV, per germline (reference sequence). The CDR3 is made up of 13 amino acids.

This clonotype was seen many times. The chain uses TRBV7-3 and TRBJ2-3; D possibly matches TRBD1 or TRBD2 (5 bases each). V was pared by 5 bases and J by 2 bases, with 14 bases between. The length of the CDR3 is 15 residues. In germline, CDR1 is SGHTA, CDR2 FQGTGA. CDR3 in amino acids: CASSPFGGSTDTQYF. The CDR3 DNA reads TGTGCCAGCAGCCCCTTTGGGGGTTCCACAGATACGCAGTATTTT.

As regards this clonotype: The junction and the germline gene differ at one end; a read error may be behind it. This chain connects TRBV20-1 to TRBJ2-6, with D uncertain. This CDR3 contains 14 residues. In germline, CDR1 is DFQATT, CDR2 SNEGSKA (reference sequence). The CDR3 coding sequence is TGCGGTGCTAGAAAGAGTTCTGGGGCCAACGTCCTGACTTTC. Protein: CGARKSSGANVLTF.

This clonotype was counted once. V gene TRBV7-4 combines with J gene TRBJ2-7; tentative D call: TRBD2 (6 bases). The CDR3 runs to 13 residues. The ends were cut back, 1 base at V and 4 bases at J, with 8 bases in the middle. In germline, CDR1 is SGHVT, CDR2 SQSDAQ. The CDR3 sequence: CASSLGDCYEQYF. The CDR3, as DNA: TGTGCCAGCAGCTTAGGGGACTGTTACGAGCAGTACTTC.

The chain joins TRBV4-1 to TRBJ2-5; possibly TRBD2 for D (5 bases). Germline lookup yields CDR1 MGHRA and CDR2 YSYEKL. Trimming cost V 0 bases and J 7 bases, with 15 bases left between them. The CDR3 runs 15 residues. Here the CDR3 reads CASSQEGTPGMTQYF. CDR3 in DNA: TGCGCCAGCAGCCAAGAGGGCACACCCGGGATGACCCAGTACTTC.

Only a few counts were recorded for this clonotype. The J gene is TRBJ2-5, the V gene TRBV5-1; 9 bases are shared with TRBD1. The V gene's germline CDR1 is SGHRS and CDR2 YFSETQ. The CDR3 runs 14 residues. V was clipped by 5 bases and J by 4 bases; unmatched bases: 6. The CDR3 reads CASRTGTGSETQYF. In DNA form, the CDR3 reads TGCGCCAGCAGAACCGGGACAGGGTCAGAGACCCAGTACTTC. The variable domain in full, with the rest retrieved from reference TRBV5-1 and TRBJ2-5, is KAGVTQTPRYLIKTRGQQVTLSCSPISGHRSVSWYQQTPGQGLQFLFEYFSETQRNKGNFPGRFSGRQFSNSRSEMNVSTLELGDSALYLCASRTGTGSETQYFGPGTRLLVL.

This clonotype was recorded many times. The gene calls are TRBV28 and TRBJ1-2; possibly TRBD1 for D (5 bases). Germline V gene lookup returns CDR1 MDHEN and CDR2 SYDVKM. V was cut by 5 bases and J by 3 bases, with 13 bases left in between. This CDR3 is 14 amino acids long. CDR3 amino acids: CASSQTGRYYGYTF. The CDR3 region has the DNA TGTGCCAGCAGTCAGACGGGACGGTACTATGGCTACACCTTC.

The table lists this clonotype with a few counts. The V gene is TRBV9, the J gene TRBJ2-2; D is unclear. This CDR3 region has 16 residues. Trimming left V 0 bases short and J 7 bases short, with 16 bases between. Germline values: CDR1 SGDLS, CDR2 YYNGEE. CDR3: CASSVDPGRSGGELFF. CDR3 in DNA: TGTGCCAGCAGCGTAGACCCCGGACGTTCGGGCGGGGAGCTGTTTTTT.